This T cell receptor beta chain was observed in a study of CD8 T cells in ankylosing spondylitis (dated by TCRdb to the late 2010s). For the study in its entirety: The study set out to find disease-linked TCR variants by profiling T cell receptor beta repertoires in ankylosing spondylitis patients and healthy donors. The whole study cohort included about a hundred healthy donors and 20 to 30 ankylosing spondylitis patients. Peripheral blood samples were taken, and synovial fluid was additionally collected from ankylosing spondylitis patients. Study-level results and caveats: A CD8+ phenotype was shown by the disease-linked clones, which were found at relatively low frequencies in peripheral blood. According to the report, matched synovial fluid samples from ankylosing spondylitis patients were significantly enriched for the disease-linked clones. A TCR beta motif made up of eight highly homologous amino acid variants appeared to be characteristic of blood from ankylosing spondylitis patients. Some motif variants were previously reported in synovial fluid and blood of reactive arthritis patients, suggesting common disease-initiation mechanisms.

Details on this clonotype: It lacks a known antigen. No quality values exist for individual bases; no much larger clone is one base distant.

The CDR3, cysteine through phenylalanine, is 18 amino acids long. Only CDR3 DNA remains: 54 bases, in frame from the first base. The junction carries 19 bases between V and J, which are trimmed by 0 bases and 2 bases respectively. From the germline V gene, CDR1 is SGHVS and CDR2 is FQNEAQ. Sequencer: Illumina HiSeq 2500. TCR beta libraries were prepared by quantitative 5'-RACE with molecular barcodes. On the study's bioinformatics: A new computational method, built on a probabilistic model of VDJ rearrangement, was used to identify disease-linked TCR variants. The public reads were reprocessed in TCRdb via fastp at Q25 and MiXCR, keeping in-frame beta chains. CDR3 protein duplicates are merged, each entry listing the most common genes and DNA. In this record, the V and J calls reflect TCRdb's handling and not the investigators' own analysis. Counted in this sample were about 200,000 distinct CDR3 sequences; more than 10% of them appeared once. Together, the top ten hold approximately 17% of the sample.

The sequence came from a male donor with ankylosing spondylitis or in good health (not recorded which). The chain is assembled from TRBV7-8 and TRBJ1-1; TRBD1 is a possible D gene, resting on 5 matching bases. Sequenced material: blood, either unsorted or a sorted T cell fraction (not recorded which). The encoded CDR3 is CASSLAWSGIGTNTEAFF. The nucleotides read TGTGCCAGCAGCTTAGCTTGGTCCGGGATAGGGACCAACACTGAAGCTTTCTTT.